This record covers a single T cell receptor (beta chain). This clone's antigen is unknown. No base qualities exist here, and no much larger clone lies one base off it. Each collaborating institution followed its own protocols to collect whole blood in K2EDTA tubes. For TCRbeta analysis, collaborators shipped samples in one of three forms: frozen whole blood, isolated PBMCs, or DNA extracted from either of those sample types. For CDR1 and CDR2, the germline V gene (reference sequence) lists SEHNR and FQNEAQ. V and J are trimmed by 7 bases and 1 base, and the gene matches miss 2 bases of the junction. The CDR3 numbers 14 residues from cysteine through phenylalanine. Of all the DNA, just the CDR3 is kept, 42 bases in frame from base 1. The data belong to a study of blood T cell repertoires in COVID-19 (dated by TCRdb to about 2020). Study-wide context: The collaborator samples originated in the United States, Italy and Spain and spanned the acute and convalescent phases of COVID-19. The prospective study material was composed of cDNA or gDNA derived from T cells, B-cell-depleted T cells, or PBMCs. Subjects who had been exposed to COVID-19, were actively infected with it, or had recovered from it provided the deeply sampled blood TCRbeta repertoires that made up the dataset. The repertoires were released in a freely available public database intended as a resource for research on the immune response to SARS-CoV-2. The samples were drawn from two sources: the first 160 participants of the ongoing ImmuneRACE study, and 1,254 subjects contributed by 6 global collaborators. Nearly every sample came with metadata listing a de-identified subject ID, COVID-19 status, age in years and sex. HLA class I and class II types, where available, came from metadata supplied by the sample provider rather than from assay-based typing. General conclusions and limits of the study: How much clinical and demographic metadata was included differed by source and by participant, and the metadata was provided uncurated.

TCRbeta CDR3 regions were amplified from genomic DNA by means of the immunoSEQ Assay, a bias-controlled multiplex PCR. The original methods were these. Nucleated cell counts per sample were estimated from amplification of reference gene primers within the assay. Sequence reads were collapsed and filtered to measure the absolute abundance of every unique TCRbeta CDR3 rearrangement. For each sample, productive Simpson clonality was calculated by taking the square root of Simpson's diversity index across productive rearrangements. The source is immuneACCESS, and TCRdb retained only in-frame sequences with V and J called. Part of the clones is not carried over; for the studies checked, unresolved V genes explain less than half of this, and the remainder is unexplained. The D gene and trimming were derived from the DNA, and the V and J assignments and clone size from that table. This sample has around 140,000 clones in its table, and about 86% of those were observed once. The ten largest make up around 8.2% of the sample.

The TCR comes from a woman aged 60-70 years with acute or convalescent COVID-19. The sequencing sample was made of peripheral blood. This chain is built from TRBV7-9 and TRBJ2-2, and TRBD1 aligns with 8 junction nucleotides. DNA sequence: TGTGCCAGCACCGGGACAGGGAACACCGGGGAGCTGTTTTTT. Translated, it gives CASTGTGNTGELFF.